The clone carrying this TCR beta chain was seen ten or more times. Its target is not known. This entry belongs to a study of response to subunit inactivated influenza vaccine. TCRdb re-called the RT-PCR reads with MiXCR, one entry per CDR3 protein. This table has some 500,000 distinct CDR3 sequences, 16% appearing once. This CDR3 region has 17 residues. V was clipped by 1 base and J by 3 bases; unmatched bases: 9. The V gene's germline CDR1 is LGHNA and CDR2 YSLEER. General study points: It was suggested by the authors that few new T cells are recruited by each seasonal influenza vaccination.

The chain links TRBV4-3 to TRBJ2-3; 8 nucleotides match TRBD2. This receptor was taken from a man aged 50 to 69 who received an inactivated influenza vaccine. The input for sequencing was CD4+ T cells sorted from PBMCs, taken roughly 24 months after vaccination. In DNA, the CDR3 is TGCGCCAGCAGCCAAGGAACCGGGATAGCGGGGACAGATACGCAGTATTTT. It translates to CASSQGTGIAGTDTQYF.